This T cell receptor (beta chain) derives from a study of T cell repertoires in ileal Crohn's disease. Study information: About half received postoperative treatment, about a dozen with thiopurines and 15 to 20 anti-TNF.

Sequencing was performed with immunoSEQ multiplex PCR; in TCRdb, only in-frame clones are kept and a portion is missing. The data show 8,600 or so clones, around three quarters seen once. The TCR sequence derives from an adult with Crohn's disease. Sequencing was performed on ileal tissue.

The CDR3, as DNA: TGTGCCAGCAGCGCTTCGACAGGGGCGAACGAGCAGTACTTC. Translating gives CASSASTGANEQYF. The gene calls are TRBV21-1 and TRBJ2-7; the DNA was not compared with TRBD1, the D call given in the table. TRBV21-1 is designated a pseudogene. CDR3 length equals 14 residues.